The rows below give T cell receptor beta chains drawn from one sample of a study of shared clonotypes between healthy human individuals. Profiled with immunoSEQ multiplex PCR; TCRdb holds only in-frame clones, not every one. The table records about 960,000 clones, more than 75% of them present only once. The material sequenced was memory CD4+ T cells sorted from blood. The receptors shown here come from a man in his late teens or twenties in good health. The CDR3 runs from the conserved cysteine through the conserved F or W.

cdr3_aa	cdr3_length	v_call	j_call
CASSETPMNTEAFF	14	TRBV6-1	TRBJ1-1
CASSQEGAPGYTF	13	TRBV4-1	TRBJ1-2
CASSLAGGGNQPQHF	15	TRBV11-2	TRBJ1-5
CASRGDSPNQPQHF	14	TRBV6-5	TRBJ1-5
CASSLTDTQYF	11	TRBV7-9	TRBJ2-3
CASSLDPTAREQYF	14	TRBV7-2	TRBJ2-7
CASSPDRGDQPQHF	14	TRBV7-9	TRBJ1-5
CAISASGIGSNTGELFF	17	TRBV10-3	TRBJ2-2
CASSRLAGGGSYEQYF	16	TRBV5-1	TRBJ2-7
CASSLALPSSSYNSPLHF	18	TRBV7-8	TRBJ1-6
CASNGRSNTGELFF	14	TRBV19	TRBJ2-2
CASRDSGASREKLFF	15	TRBV6-6	TRBJ1-4
CASSGRGQGRGETQYF	16	TRBV9	TRBJ2-5